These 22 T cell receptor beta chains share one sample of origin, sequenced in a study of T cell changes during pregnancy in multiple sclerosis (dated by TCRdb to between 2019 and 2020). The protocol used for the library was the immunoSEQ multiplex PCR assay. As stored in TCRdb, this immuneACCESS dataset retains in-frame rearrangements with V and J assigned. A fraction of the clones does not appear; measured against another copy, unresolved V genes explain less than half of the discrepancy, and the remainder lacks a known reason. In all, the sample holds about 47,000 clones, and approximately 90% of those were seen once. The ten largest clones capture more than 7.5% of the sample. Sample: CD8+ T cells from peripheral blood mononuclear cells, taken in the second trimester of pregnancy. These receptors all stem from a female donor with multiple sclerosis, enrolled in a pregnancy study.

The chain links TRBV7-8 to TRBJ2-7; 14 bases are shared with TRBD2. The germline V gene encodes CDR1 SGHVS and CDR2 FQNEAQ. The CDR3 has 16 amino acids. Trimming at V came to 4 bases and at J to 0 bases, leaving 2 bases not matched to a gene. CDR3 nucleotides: TGTGCCAGCAGCTCGGGACTAGCGGGAGACTCCTACGAGCAGTACTTC. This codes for CASSSGLAGDSYEQYF.

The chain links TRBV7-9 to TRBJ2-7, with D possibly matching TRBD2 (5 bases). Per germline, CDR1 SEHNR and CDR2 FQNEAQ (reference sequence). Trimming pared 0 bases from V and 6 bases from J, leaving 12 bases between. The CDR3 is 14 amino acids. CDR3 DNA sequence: TGTGCCAGCAGCTTAGCGGGAGCTGTAGGCGAGCAGTACTTC. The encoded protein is CASSLAGAVGEQYF.

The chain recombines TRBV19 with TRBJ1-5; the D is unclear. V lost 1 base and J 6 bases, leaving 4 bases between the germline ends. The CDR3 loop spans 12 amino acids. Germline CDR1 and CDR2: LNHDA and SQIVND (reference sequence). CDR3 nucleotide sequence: TGTGCCAGTAGTATAGGCGGTCAGCCCCAGCATTTT. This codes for CASSIGGQPQHF. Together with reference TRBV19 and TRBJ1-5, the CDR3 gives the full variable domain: DGGITQSPKYLFRKEGQNVTLSCEQNLNHDAMYWYRQDPGQGLRLIYYSQIVNDFQKGDIAEGYSVSREKKESFPLTVTSAQKNPTAFYLCASSIGGQPQHFGDGTRLSIL.

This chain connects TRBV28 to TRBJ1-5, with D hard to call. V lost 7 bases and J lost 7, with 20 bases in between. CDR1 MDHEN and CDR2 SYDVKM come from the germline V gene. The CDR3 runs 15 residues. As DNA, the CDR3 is TGTGCCAGCATCCCATGGGGAGGTTTAGGACAGCCCCAGCATTTT. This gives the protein CASIPWGGLGQPQHF.

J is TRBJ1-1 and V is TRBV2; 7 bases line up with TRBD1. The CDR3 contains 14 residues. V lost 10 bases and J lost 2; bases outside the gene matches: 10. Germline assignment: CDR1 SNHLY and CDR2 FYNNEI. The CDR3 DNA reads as TGTGCCACAACTGTACAGGGGCCCAACACTGAAGCTTTCTTT. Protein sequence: CATTVQGPNTEAFF. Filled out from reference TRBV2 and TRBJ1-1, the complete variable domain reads EPEVTQTPSHQVTQMGQEVILRCVPISNHLYFYWYRQILGQKVEFLVSFYNNEISEKSEIFDDQFSVERPDGSNFTLKIRSTKLEDSAMYFCATTVQGPNTEAFFGQGTRLTVV.

CDR3 nucleotide sequence: TGTGCCACCAGCAGAGATTTGGAGGGTTACAATGAGCAGTTCTTC. Translated, it gives CATSRDLEGYNEQFF. V gene TRBV15 combines with J gene TRBJ2-1; the D gene is possibly TRBD2 (6 bases). The CDR3 loop spans 15 amino acids. Trimming took off 0 bases at V and 4 bases at J, with 10 bases between the two ends. Looked up from germline, CDR1 is LNHNV and CDR2 is YYDKDF (reference sequence).

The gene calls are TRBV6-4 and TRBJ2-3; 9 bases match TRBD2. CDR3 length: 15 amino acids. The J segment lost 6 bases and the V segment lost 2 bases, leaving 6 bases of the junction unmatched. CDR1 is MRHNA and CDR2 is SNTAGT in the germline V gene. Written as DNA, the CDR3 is TGTGCCAGCAGTGACGGCGGGGGGGCCGCGGATACGCAGTATTTT. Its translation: CASSDGGGAADTQYF.

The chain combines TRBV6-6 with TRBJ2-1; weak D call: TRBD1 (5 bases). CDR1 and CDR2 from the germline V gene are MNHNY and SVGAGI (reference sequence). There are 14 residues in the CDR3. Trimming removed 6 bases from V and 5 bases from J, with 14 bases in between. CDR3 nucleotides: TGTGCCAGCAGCCCTGACAGCTTCAACAATGAGCAGTTCTTC. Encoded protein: CASSPDSFNNEQFF.

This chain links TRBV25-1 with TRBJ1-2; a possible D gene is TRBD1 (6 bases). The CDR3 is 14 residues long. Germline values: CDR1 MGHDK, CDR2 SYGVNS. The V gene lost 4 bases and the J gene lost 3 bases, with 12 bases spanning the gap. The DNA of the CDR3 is TGTGCCAGCAGTGTAGAGACAGGAGACTATGGCTACACCTTC. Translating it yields CASSVETGDYGYTF.

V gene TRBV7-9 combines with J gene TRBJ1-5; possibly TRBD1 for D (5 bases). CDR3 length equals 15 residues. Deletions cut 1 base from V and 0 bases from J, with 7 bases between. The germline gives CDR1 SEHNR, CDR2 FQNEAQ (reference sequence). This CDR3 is CASSLGTNSNQPQHF. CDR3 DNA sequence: TGTGCCAGCAGCTTAGGGACAAATAGCAATCAGCCCCAGCATTTT.

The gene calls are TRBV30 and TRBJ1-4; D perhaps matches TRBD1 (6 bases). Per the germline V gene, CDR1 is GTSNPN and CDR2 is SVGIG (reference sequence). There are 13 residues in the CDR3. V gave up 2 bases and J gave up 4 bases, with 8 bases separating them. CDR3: CAWSRDNNEKLFF. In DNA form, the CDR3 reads TGTGCCTGGAGTCGGGACAATAATGAAAAACTGTTTTTT.

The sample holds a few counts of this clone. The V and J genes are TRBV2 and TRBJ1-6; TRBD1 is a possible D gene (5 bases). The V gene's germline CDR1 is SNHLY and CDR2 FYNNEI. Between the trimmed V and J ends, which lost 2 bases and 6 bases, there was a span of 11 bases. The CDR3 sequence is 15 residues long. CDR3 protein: CASSERSQGNSPLHF. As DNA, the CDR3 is TGTGCCAGCAGTGAAAGGTCGCAGGGTAATTCACCCCTCCACTTT.

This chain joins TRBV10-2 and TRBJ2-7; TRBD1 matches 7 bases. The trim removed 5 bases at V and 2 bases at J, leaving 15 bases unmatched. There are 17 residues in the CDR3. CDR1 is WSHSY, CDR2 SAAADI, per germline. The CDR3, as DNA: TGCGCCAGCAGTCTCCCGACAGGGACCTTCTCCACCTACGAGCAGTACTTC. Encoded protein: CASSLPTGTFSTYEQYF.

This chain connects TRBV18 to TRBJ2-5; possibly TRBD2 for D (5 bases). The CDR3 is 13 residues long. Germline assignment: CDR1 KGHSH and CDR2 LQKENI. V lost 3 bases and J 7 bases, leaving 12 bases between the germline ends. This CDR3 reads CASSPAGAGTQYF. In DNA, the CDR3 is TGTGCCAGCTCACCCGCGGGTGCGGGGACCCAGTACTTC.

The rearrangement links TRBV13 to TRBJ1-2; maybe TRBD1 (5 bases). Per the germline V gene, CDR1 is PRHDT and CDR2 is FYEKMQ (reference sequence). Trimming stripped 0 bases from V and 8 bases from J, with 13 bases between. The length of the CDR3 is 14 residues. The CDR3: CASSLGGGGRGYTF. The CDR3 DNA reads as TGTGCCAGCAGCTTAGGCGGGGGGGGTCGGGGCTACACCTTC.

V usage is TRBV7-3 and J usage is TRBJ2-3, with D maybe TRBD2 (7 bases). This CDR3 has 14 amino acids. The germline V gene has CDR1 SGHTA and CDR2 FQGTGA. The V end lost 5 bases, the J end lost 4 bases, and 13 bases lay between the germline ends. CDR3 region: CASSPTGGADTQYF. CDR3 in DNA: TGTGCCAGCAGCCCAACGGGGGGCGCAGATACGCAGTATTTT.

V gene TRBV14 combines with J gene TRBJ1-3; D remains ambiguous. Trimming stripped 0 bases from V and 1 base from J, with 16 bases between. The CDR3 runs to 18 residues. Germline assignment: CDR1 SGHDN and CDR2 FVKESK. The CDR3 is CASSQDVGSPGSGNTIYF. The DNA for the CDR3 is TGTGCCAGCAGCCAAGATGTGGGTTCCCCGGGTTCTGGAAACACCATATATTTT.

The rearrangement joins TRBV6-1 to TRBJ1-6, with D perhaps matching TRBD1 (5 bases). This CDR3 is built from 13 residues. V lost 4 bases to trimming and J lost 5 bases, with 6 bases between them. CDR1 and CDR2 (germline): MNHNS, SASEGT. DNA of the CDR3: TGTGCCAGCAGTGGGGGGGATAATTCACCCCTCCACTTT. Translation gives CASSGGDNSPLHF.

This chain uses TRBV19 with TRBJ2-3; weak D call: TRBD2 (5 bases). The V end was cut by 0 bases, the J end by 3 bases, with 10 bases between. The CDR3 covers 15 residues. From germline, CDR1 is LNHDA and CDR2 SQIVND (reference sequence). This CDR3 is CASSIDREGTDTQYF. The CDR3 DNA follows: TGTGCCAGTAGTATAGACCGAGAGGGAACAGATACGCAGTATTTT.

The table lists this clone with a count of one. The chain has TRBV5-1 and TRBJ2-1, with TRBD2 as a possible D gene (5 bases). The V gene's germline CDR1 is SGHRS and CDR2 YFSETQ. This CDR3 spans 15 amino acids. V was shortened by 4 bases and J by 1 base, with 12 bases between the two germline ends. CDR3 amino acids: CASSDPGYSYNEQFF. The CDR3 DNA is TGCGCCAGCAGCGATCCGGGATATTCCTACAATGAGCAGTTCTTC.

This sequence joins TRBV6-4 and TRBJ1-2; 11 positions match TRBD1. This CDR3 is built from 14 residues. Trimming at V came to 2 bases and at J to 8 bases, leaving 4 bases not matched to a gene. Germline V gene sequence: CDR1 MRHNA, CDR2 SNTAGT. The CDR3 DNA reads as TGTGCCAGCAGTGACAAGGGACAGGGGGACGGCTACACCTTC. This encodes CASSDKGQGDGYTF.

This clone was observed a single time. The CDR3 sequence: CASIGTDSATNEKLFF. The CDR3, as DNA: TGTGCCAGTATTGGGACAGACTCTGCAACTAATGAAAAACTGTTTTTT. This chain uses TRBV19 with TRBJ1-4, with 7 bases aligning to TRBD1. With 7 bases clipped from V and 0 bases from J, the junction kept 8 bases outside the gene matches. This CDR3 is built from 16 residues. The germline V gene has CDR1 LNHDA and CDR2 SQIVND (reference sequence).